The rows below give T cell receptor beta chains drawn from one sample of a study of cytomegalovirus exposure and HLA in healthy donors. Clones were read by immunoSEQ multiplex PCR, and TCRdb kept only the in-frame ones, dropping some. The repertoire has some 250,000 clones, around 85% of them found once; the top ten carry 1% to 1.5%. Sequencing was done on a sample of PBMCs. These TCRs come from a woman in her twenties or thirties in good health and CMV-seropositive. The CDR3 runs from the conserved cysteine through the conserved F or W. A D gene is named only where the DNA matches it firmly.

j_call d_call v_call cdr3_nt cdr3_aa
TRBJ2-7 . TRBV6-5 TGTGCCAGCAGTTACAAGCCTACGAAAAGCTCCTACGAGCAGTACTTC CASSYKPTKSSYEQYF
TRBJ2-7 . TRBV11-3 TGTGCCAGTCAGACACACAACTCCTACGAGCAGTACTTC CASQTHNSYEQYF
TRBJ1-2 TRBD1 TRBV28 TGTGCCAGCGTAAGGGGCTTAACCCTCGGACAGGGACCCTATGGCTACACCTTC CASVRGLTLGQGPYGYTF
TRBJ2-7 TRBD2 TRBV5-1 TGCGCCAGCAGAGGGGGCGGACTAGCGGGAGACTTCTACGAGCAGTACTTC CASRGGGLAGDFYEQYF
TRBJ1-4 . TRBV15 TGTGCCACCAGCTCTGCCCGGGGGAAACTGTTTTTT CATSSARGKLFF
TRBJ2-2 . TRBV7-6 TGTGCCAGCAGCTTTGGGAGCGGTTCTAACACCGGGGAGCTGTTTTTT CASSFGSGSNTGELFF
TRBJ1-5 . TRBV6-1 TGTGCCAGCAGTGCATCAGGCGCAATAAATCCCCAGCATTTT CASSASGAINPQHF
TRBJ1-2 . TRBV6-5 TGTGCCAGCAGACGAGACGGGGGCTACACCTTC CASRRDGGYTF
TRBJ2-5 TRBD2 TRBV7-9 TGTGCCAGGCGGGGGGAGCTCCTCGGGGAGACCCAGTACTTC CARRGELLGETQYF
TRBJ2-7 . TRBV27 TGTGCCAGCAGTACGTCAGCAGGGTATAACGAGCAGTACTTC CASSTSAGYNEQYF
TRBJ2-7 TRBD2 TRBV6-1 TGTGCCAGCAGGGCGGGAGGCCCCTACGAGCAGTACTTC CASRAGGPYEQYF
TRBJ2-7 TRBD2 TRBV6-5 TGTGCCAGCAGTTACACTAGCGGGAGTTACGAGCAGTACTTC CASSYTSGSYEQYF
TRBJ2-1 TRBD2 TRBV15 TGTGCCACCAGCACCTACAGAACAGCGGGAGCAAATGAGCAGTTCTTC CATSTYRTAGANEQFF
TRBJ2-1 TRBD2 TRBV6-1 TGTGCCAGCAGTGACGACAGCGGGAGGGTTGCCTCCTACAATGAGCAGTTCTTC CASSDDSGRVASYNEQFF